This TCR beta chain was sequenced during a study of T cells in Graves' hyperthyroidism and ophthalmopathy. Overall study context: The initial diagnosis was the point when peripheral blood was collected, ahead of any treatment.

CDR1 is SGHKS, CDR2 YYEKEE, per germline (reference sequence). Trimming left V 4 bases short and J 3 bases short, with 16 bases between. The CDR3 sequence is 15 residues long. In this sample, this clonotype turned up many times. Its antigen is currently unknown. Study-level results: Most expanded thyroid clonotypes above 0.001 also appeared in blood.

TCR beta CDR3 regions were amplified from RNA transcripts. During a first-round RT-PCR of the TCR CDR3, the HTBI primer set was used. TCRdb used MiXCR to reprocess the multiplex PCR reads, holding one entry per CDR3 protein. The sample has 300,000 to 450,000 distinct CDR3 sequences, around 13% seen once; the top ten hold roughly 8.3%. An absence of ophthalmopathy progression within 18 months meant stable Graves' hyperthyroidism. Researchers barred patients who had uncontrolled infection, other autoimmune disease, pregnancy or lactation. The V and J genes are TRBV5-5 and TRBJ1-1; the D gene is possibly TRBD1 (5 bases). The source of this sequence is a woman in her late teens or twenties with Graves' hyperthyroidism. The source material was blood. CDR3: CASSPDPGDYTEAFF. CDR3 bases: TGTGCCAGCAGCCCGGACCCGGGGGACTACACTGAAGCTTTCTTT.